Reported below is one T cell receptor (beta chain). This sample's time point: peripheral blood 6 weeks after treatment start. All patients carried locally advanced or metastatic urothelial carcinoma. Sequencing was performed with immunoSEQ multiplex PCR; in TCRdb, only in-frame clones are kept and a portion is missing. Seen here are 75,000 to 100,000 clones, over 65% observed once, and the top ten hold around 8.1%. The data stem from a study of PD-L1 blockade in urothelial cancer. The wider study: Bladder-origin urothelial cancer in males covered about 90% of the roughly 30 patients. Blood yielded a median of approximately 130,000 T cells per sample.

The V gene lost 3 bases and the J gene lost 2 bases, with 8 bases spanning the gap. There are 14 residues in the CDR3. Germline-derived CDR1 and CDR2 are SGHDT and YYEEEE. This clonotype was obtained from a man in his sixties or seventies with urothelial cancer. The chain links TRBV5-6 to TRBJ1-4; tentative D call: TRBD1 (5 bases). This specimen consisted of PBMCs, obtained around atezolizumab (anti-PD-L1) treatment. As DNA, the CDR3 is TGTGCCAGCAGCTGGGGGGTGACTAATGAAAAACTGTTTTTT. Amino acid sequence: CASSWGVTNEKLFF.